The present entry profiles one T cell receptor beta chain with its context. Antigen: not known. The sample originates from a study of glioma-infiltrating T cells. The study's findings and limits: Only very few CDR3 sequences appeared in both tissue and blood. Gliomas, especially low-grade, showed above-expected tissue-blood divergence; non-neoplastic patients showed below.

TCR alpha and beta CDR3 regions were amplified from RNA using iRepertoire nested multiplex PCR. For one-step reverse transcription and amplification, roughly 85-450 ng of tissue mRNA or PBMC total RNA was used. TCRdb independently ran MiXCR on the multiplex PCR reads; one entry per CDR3 protein. The repertoire holds under 200,000 distinct CDR3 sequences, with around 40% as singletons. The sequenced sample was glioma tissue, nonneoplastic brain tissue, or PBMCs (not recorded which). The sequence derives from a human donor with low-grade glioma or glioblastoma, undergoing nonglioma brain surgery, or in good health (not recorded which).

The CDR3 here is CASSHGGGGRSEQYF. The DNA for the CDR3 is TGTGCCAGCAGCCATGGCGGAGGCGGGAGATCCGAGCAGTACTTC. The rearrangement links TRBV12-3 or TRBV12-4 to TRBJ2-7, with 7 bases fitting TRBD2. This CDR3 is built from 15 residues. Trimming at V came to 6 bases and at J to 6 bases, leaving 14 bases not matched to a gene.